This entry describes one TCR beta chain. Antigen: not known. Generated by immunoSEQ multiplex PCR, the TCRdb table keeps only in-frame clones and is missing some. The data show 150,000 to 200,000 clones, over 90% seen once. The data originate from a study of T cell responses to AZD1222 COVID-19 vaccine. General study results and limits: Samples come after the peak T cell response, not at day 14. There were mostly white British donors and more females than males, and clonal diversity was possibly underestimated.

CDR1 is MNHEY and CDR2 is SMNVEV in the germline V gene (reference sequence). There are 16 residues in the CDR3. V was shortened by 4 bases and J by 3 bases, with 18 bases between the two germline ends. Source: peripheral blood, taken on day 0 of AZD1222 vaccination. The TCR originated in an adult in good health. The chain recombines TRBV27 with TRBJ1-2, with D possibly being TRBD1 (5 bases). Written as DNA, the CDR3 is TGTGCCAGCAGTTCCTACCCGGGACCCATAGACTATGGCTACACCTTC. Translated: CASSSYPGPIDYGYTF.